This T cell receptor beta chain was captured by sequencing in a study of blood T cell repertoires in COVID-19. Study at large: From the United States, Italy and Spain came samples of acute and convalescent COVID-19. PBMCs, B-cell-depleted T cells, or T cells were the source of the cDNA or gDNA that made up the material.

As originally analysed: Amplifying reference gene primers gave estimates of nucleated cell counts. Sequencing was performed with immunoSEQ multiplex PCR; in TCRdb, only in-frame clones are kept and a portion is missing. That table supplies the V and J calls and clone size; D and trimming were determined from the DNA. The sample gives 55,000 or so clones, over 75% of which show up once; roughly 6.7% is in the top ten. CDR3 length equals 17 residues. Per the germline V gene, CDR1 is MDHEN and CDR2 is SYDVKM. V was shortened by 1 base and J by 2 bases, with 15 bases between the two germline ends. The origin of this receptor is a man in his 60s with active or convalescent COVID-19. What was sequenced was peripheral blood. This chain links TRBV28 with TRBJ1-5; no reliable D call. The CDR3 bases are TGTGCCAGCAGTTTATTGTCCAGGAAGAGGGGCAATCAGCCCCAGCATTTT. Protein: CASSLLSRKRGNQPQHF.